The 16 T cell receptor beta chains reported below all come from one sample, sequenced in a study of blood T cell repertoires in COVID-19. The method was immunoSEQ multiplex PCR; TCRdb's version includes in-frame clones alone and lacks a portion of them. The table includes 400,000 to 500,000 clones, about 88% detected once. Sequences were obtained from PBMCs or T cells enriched from blood (not recorded which). These receptors were taken from a woman aged 18 to 35 who had been exposed to COVID-19.

V is TRBV7-2 and J is TRBJ1-5, with a possible D match to TRBD1 (6 bases). V lost 1 base and J lost 5, with 15 bases in between. Germline V gives CDR1 SGHTA, CDR2 FQGNSA. The CDR3 runs to 16 residues. The CDR3 sequence is CASSLVGGATHQPQHF. CDR3 in DNA: TGTGCCAGCAGCTTAGTGGGGGGGGCGACCCATCAGCCCCAGCATTTT.

This clone was counted many times. J is TRBJ2-4 and V is TRBV4-1, with D possibly matching TRBD1 (6 bases). This CDR3 is 19 amino acids long. Looked up from germline, CDR1 is MGHRA and CDR2 is YSYEKL. The germline V and J ends were trimmed by 0 bases and 1 base, with 19 bases remaining between them. The CDR3 sequence is CASSQDGRTTGMAKNIQYF. For the CDR3, the DNA is TGCGCCAGCAGCCAAGATGGCCGGACCACAGGGATGGCCAAAAACATTCAGTACTTC.

The genes are TRBV28 and TRBJ1-3, with 7 bases identical to TRBD1. The CDR3 has 15 amino acids. Germline CDR1 reads MDHEN; CDR2 reads SYDVKM. The V segment lost 4 bases and the J segment 3 bases; nucleotides outside the gene matches: 6. For the CDR3, the DNA is TGTGCCAGCAGTTCCCCGACAGGGAGTGGAAACACCATATATTTT. Its protein is CASSSPTGSGNTIYF.

The chain recombines TRBV27 with TRBJ2-3; D is ambiguous. The CDR3 totals 12 residues. The V end was cut by 5 bases, the J end by 3 bases, with 6 bases between. CDR1 is MNHEY, CDR2 SMNVEV, per germline (reference sequence). In DNA form, the CDR3 reads TGTGCCAGCAGTCAATTTACAGATACGCAGTATTTT. Translation gives CASSQFTDTQYF.

This clone came up once. The chain links TRBV25-1 to TRBJ1-4; TRBD1 aligns across 10 bases. V lost 5 bases, J lost 3 bases, and 3 bases stayed unmatched. The CDR3 loop spans 15 amino acids. Germline V gene data show CDR1 as MGHDK and CDR2 as SYGVNS. CDR3 sequence (DNA): TGTGCCAGCAGTCGGGACAGGGGCGCTAATGAAAAACTGTTTTTT. Amino acid sequence: CASSRDRGANEKLFF. Based on the CDR3 plus reference TRBV25-1 and TRBJ1-4, the full variable domain is EADIYQTPRYLVIGTGKKITLECSQTMGHDKMYWYQQDPGMELHLIHYSYGVNSTEKGDLSSESTVSRIRTEHFPLTLESARPSHTSQYLCASSRDRGANEKLFFGSGTQLSVL.

This clone occurred once. The chain uses TRBV5-1 and TRBJ2-7; maybe TRBD1 (6 bases). V lost 4 bases and J lost 3, with 23 bases in between. The CDR3 runs 17 residues. Germline CDR1 reads SGHRS; CDR2 reads YFSETQ. The CDR3 DNA is TGCGCCAGCAGCCACCGAAGCCAGGGGCTTCCCTACTACGAGCAGTACTTC. It yields the protein CASSHRSQGLPYYEQYF.

V usage is TRBV19 and J usage is TRBJ2-1, with TRBD2 identical over 11 bases. Germline V gene data show CDR1 as LNHDA and CDR2 as SQIVND (reference sequence). This CDR3 contains 15 residues. The ends lost 6 bases at V and 2 bases at J; junction bases unmatched: 3. This CDR3 is CASRSGLAAYNEQFF. The CDR3 region has the DNA TGTGCCAGTAGATCGGGACTAGCGGCCTACAATGAGCAGTTCTTC.

V usage is TRBV5-8 and J usage is TRBJ1-1; D is perhaps TRBD1 (5 bases). Germline V gives CDR1 SGHTS, CDR2 YDEGEE. V lost 4 bases and J 2 bases, leaving 15 bases between the germline ends. The CDR3 spans 15 residues. CDR3 DNA sequence: TGTGCCAGCAGCGACCGGGACTATCCAAACACTGAAGCTTTCTTT. Protein: CASSDRDYPNTEAFF.

As to this clone: Other DNA sequences in the same sample also yield this CDR3. J is TRBJ1-5 and V is TRBV6-5; 8 nucleotides align to TRBD1. The CDR3 has 14 residues. Per the germline V gene, CDR1 is MNHEY and CDR2 is SVGAGI. The J segment lost 5 bases and the V segment lost 6 bases, leaving 6 bases of the junction unmatched. DNA for the CDR3: TGTGCCAGCAGCCGAGGACAGGGATATCAGCCCCAGCATTTT. It specifies CASSRGQGYQPQHF.

The chain uses TRBV6-4 and TRBJ2-6; D is possibly TRBD1 (6 bases). This CDR3 spans 16 amino acids. V was pared by 3 bases and J by 9 bases, with 18 bases between. The V gene's germline CDR1 is MRHNA and CDR2 SNTAGT. This CDR3 is CASSDSFTGSVNVLTF. The CDR3 region has the DNA TGTGCCAGCAGTGATTCCTTTACAGGGAGCGTCAACGTCCTGACTTTC.

V is TRBV19 and J is TRBJ1-1; 11 bases map to TRBD1. The CDR3 sequence is 15 residues long. Losses at the gene ends were 5 bases for V and 2 bases for J; bases not matched to a gene: 4. Germline V gene lookup returns CDR1 LNHDA and CDR2 SQIVND (reference sequence). CDR3 nucleotide sequence: TGTGCCAGTAGTCGGACAGGGGGCGGAAACACTGAAGCTTTCTTT. It specifies CASSRTGGGNTEAFF.

The rearrangement uses TRBV2 and TRBJ2-3, with 10 bases lining up with TRBD2. V shed 7 bases and J 3 bases; nucleotides not matched to a gene: 4. Germline assignment: CDR1 SNHLY and CDR2 FYNNEI. The CDR3 is 14 amino acids. CDR3 sequence (DNA): TGTGCCAGCACGGTAGCGGGAGGTACAGATACGCAGTATTTT. Its translation: CASTVAGGTDTQYF.

In DNA form, the CDR3 reads TGTGCCAGCAGCTTACCCTTAGCGGGAGTGTCCCACTACGAGCAGTACTTC. This encodes CASSLPLAGVSHYEQYF. The chain has TRBV7-9 and TRBJ2-7; 9 bases agree with TRBD2. The ends lost 2 bases at V and 3 bases at J; junction bases unmatched: 11. Per the germline V gene, CDR1 is SEHNR and CDR2 is FQNEAQ (reference sequence). This CDR3 comprises 17 residues.

V is TRBV3-1 (or the pseudogene TRBV3-2) and J is TRBJ2-3; 10 bases are shared with TRBD2. There are 16 residues in the CDR3. The ends lost 0 bases at V and 6 bases at J; junction bases unmatched: 6. In germline, CDR1 is LGHDT, CDR2 YNNKEL (reference sequence). CDR3 sequence (DNA): TGTGCCAGCAGCCAAGAACGACTAGCGGGTAGGGATACGCAGTATTTT. This translates into CASSQERLAGRDTQYF.

The chain joins TRBV7-9 to TRBJ2-7; D perhaps matches TRBD1 (6 bases). V lost 0 bases, J lost 7 bases, and 7 bases lay in between. The CDR3 extends over 12 amino acids. Germline V CDR1 and CDR2: SEHNR, FQNEAQ (reference sequence). The CDR3 is CASSLAGTEQYF. The DNA of the CDR3 is TGTGCCAGCAGCTTAGCAGGGACAGAGCAGTACTTC.

The V gene is TRBV7-3, the J gene TRBJ2-7, with 9 positions matching TRBD2. Per germline, CDR1 SGHTA and CDR2 FQGTGA. The length of the CDR3 is 15 residues. Trimming took 4 bases from V and 0 from J; bases not matched to a gene: 4. The CDR3 DNA is TGTGCCAGCAGCTCTAGCGGGGACCTCTCCTACGAGCAGTACTTC. Protein sequence: CASSSSGDLSYEQYF.